Listed here are 4 T cell receptor beta chains from one sample, sequenced in a study of long-term antiretroviral therapy in people with HIV. Version v3.0 of the immunoSEQ assay was performed at survey level. The data were produced by immunoSEQ multiplex PCR, yet TCRdb's version contains in-frame clones alone and is incomplete. The sample contains about 43,000 clones, about 89% of which appear only once. Here the sequenced sample was unsorted PBMCs, taken 0.1 years before starting antiretroviral therapy. The receptors were sampled from a woman aged 50 to 60 with HIV.

The gene calls are TRBV19 and TRBJ1-2; weak D call: TRBD1 (6 bases). The germline V gene has CDR1 LNHDA and CDR2 SQIVND (reference sequence). The CDR3 totals 12 residues. V was cut by 5 bases and J by 11 bases, with 15 bases left in between. This chain's CDR3 is CASSSNRDTYTF. CDR3 in DNA: TGTGCCAGTAGTTCAAACCGGGACACGTACACCTTC. Full variable domain (remainder filled in from reference TRBV19 and TRBJ1-2): DGGITQSPKYLFRKEGQNVTLSCEQNLNHDAMYWYRQDPGQGLRLIYYSQIVNDFQKGDIAEGYSVSREKKESFPLTVTSAQKNPTAFYLCASSSNRDTYTFGSGTRLTVV.

The V call is TRBV5-1, the J call TRBJ2-2, with D possibly called TRBD1 or TRBD2 (6 bases each). Trimming cost V 5 bases and J 1 base, with 12 bases left between them. CDR1 and CDR2 from the germline V gene are SGHRS and YFSETQ. This CDR3 contains 15 residues. The CDR3 bases are TGCGCCAGCAGGTGGGGGGCGGAGAACACCGGGGAGCTGTTTTTT. Protein sequence: CASRWGAENTGELFF.

The V and J genes are TRBV9 and TRBJ1-3; D unresolved. Germline CDR1 is SGDLS and CDR2 is YYNGEE. There are 15 residues in the CDR3. With 0 bases removed from V and 0 bases from J, the gap between germline ends came to 7 bases. For the CDR3, the DNA is TGTGCCAGCAGCGTAGGTGGGATCTCTGGAAACACCATATATTTT. Translating gives CASSVGGISGNTIYF.

This chain connects TRBV25-1 to TRBJ1-3; possibly TRBD1 for D (6 bases). V lost 3 bases and J 4 bases, leaving 10 bases between the germline ends. The CDR3 totals 14 residues. CDR1 MGHDK and CDR2 SYGVNS come from the germline V gene. CDR3 DNA: TGTGCCAGCAGTGAGGGGGCTTTAGGAAACACCATATATTTT. Residues: CASSEGALGNTIYF.